The T cell receptor beta chain described here comes from a study of cytomegalovirus exposure and HLA in healthy donors (dated by TCRdb to about 2017). Describing the broader study: In an earlier analysis of approximately 500 of the donors, 276 Gb of sequence data and 90 million to 120 million unique TCR beta sequences from some 170 million T cells were reported. A handful of DR-DQ haplotypes were treated as single units for association and clustering because of strong linkage in the cohort. A later analysis re-analyzed previously published TCR beta repertoires from about 600 donors and added high-resolution HLA genotyping to study TCR occurrence patterns. Every discovery cohort repertoire had been produced on one sequencing platform. To predict cytomegalovirus infection status, the study combined high-throughput TCR immunosequencing, statistical association of individual TCRs with disease status, and machine learning. Among under 450 genotyped donors of the cohort, an average of roughly 240,000 unique TCR beta nucleotide sequences were sequenced per donor, about a sixth of them non-productive. The study used immunosequencing to profile the T cell repertoires of several hundred subjects and linked those repertoires to cytomegalovirus serostatus. The number of donors typed differed by locus, with roughly 620-630 for A, B, C, DRB1 and DQB1, roughly 550 for DQA1, 600 to 610 for DPA1, and around 430 for DPB1. An earlier analysis of 450 to 750 of the donors used high-throughput TCR beta sequencing to judge whether each TCR beta V gene segment behaved as functional or pseudogenic. A separate validation cohort of 90 to 150 different subjects was used in addition to the 666-subject first cohort. In a later genetic analysis, genome-wide SNP genotypes for about 55% of the roughly 700 donors were used, and that subset was treated as a discovery cohort. The study aimed to test whether signatures of past pathogen exposure could be identified by cataloging public T cell receptors. An early release covering 550 to 650 HLA-typed donors comprised roughly 300 gigabases of sequencing data and 85 million to 100 million unique TCR sequences. The genetic ancestry cluster associated with self-reported Caucasian donors included 65% to 90% of the roughly 360 genotyped donors. Rather than drawing on any new phenotypic data, the later analysis identified candidate immune exposures from TCR beta sequences and the way those sequences occurred across donors. Both class I and class II loci were covered by HLA typing, at four-digit resolution. Donor age, sex, ethnicity and CMV serostatus were compiled alongside the repertoire data. Overall study outcomes, separate from this receptor: In a later analysis, HLA-associated TCR beta chains showed more clonal expansion and lower generation probabilities than non-associated chains that were equally common. The cohort was sequenced for TCR beta chains only, and without alpha or paired-chain data the features that could be detected were limited. A few of the identified cytomegalovirus-associated TCR beta chains were confirmed in vitro to be specific for cytomegalovirus antigens. Because HLA typing was missing for some donors at each locus, association tests included only the typed subset. A later analysis found that most CMV-associated TCR beta chains appeared HLA-restricted, with HLA associations seemingly driven largely by CMV exposure. An earlier analysis of around 500 of the donors showed that most TCR beta V segments appeared in productive rearrangements either about 87% or about 30% of the time, which broadly matched IMGT annotations. In a later analysis, several top co-occurrence clusters were reported to appear linked to parvovirus B19, influenza, CMV and Epstein-Barr virus. The authors suggested that the approach could potentially be extended to other disease states and immunological phenotypes. Cytomegalovirus status was reported to be diagnosed by the classifier with high specificity and sensitivity in both the original and validation cohorts. The 87-base-pair reads could not distinguish some IMGT-functional V segments, including TRBV6-2 and TRBV6-3, so those segments were excluded. In a later analysis, TCR association rates were found to vary across HLA loci, with the most associated TCRs seen for DRB1 alleles and the fewest for HLA-C alleles. Sequencing depth was assumed to be roughly uniform across donors in the presence/absence analyses, though that assumption may not hold. Because counts were too low, some 17 rarely observed V segments, including chromosome 9 orphons, were left out of the earlier analysis of 500 to 650 of the donors. An association between a missense DCLRE1C variant and V-gene and J-gene trimming of TCR beta chains was found in a later genetic analysis and replicated in an independent cohort. Specific HLA alleles were associated with roughly 17,000 TCR beta sequences at a false discovery rate of 0.05 in a later analysis. In the study, 150 to 200 TCR beta chains were listed as associated with cytomegalovirus. The only immune exposure information available for the cohort was CMV serostatus. The sequencing pipeline was judged likely to have produced a cluster of highly shared sequence variants as a technical artifact. Strong co-occurrence of HLA alleles, especially DR and DQ, made assigning TCR associations to individual alleles difficult. A further reported finding was that TCR beta sequences accurately predicted the HLA-A and HLA-B alleles for most subjects in the first cohort. Linkage disequilibrium might explain the correlated functional status among segregating V segments, but an unknown experimental factor could not be excluded. In a later genetic analysis, fewer N-insertions in productive TCRs were reported among donors in an Asian-associated ancestry cluster than the roughly 700-donor mean. Across donors, most TCR sequences were observed very rarely, whereas some public TCRs were present in many individuals.

Library creation used the immunoSEQ multiplex PCR assay. A mixture of 60 forward primers for TCR Vbeta segments and 13 reverse primers for TCR Jbeta segments was used in the multiplex PCR. Amplification of the CDR3 region of rearranged TCR beta genes was performed with a multiplex PCR assay on genomic DNA. The Illumina HiSeq System was used to sequence the amplified TCR beta libraries as 87-base-pair reads. The original pipeline was this. Across the roughly 700 repertoires, a later analysis counted 78 million or so unique TCR beta chains, roughly 11 million of which were shared by at least two donors. A nearest-neighbor algorithm error-corrected the raw reads and collapsed the reads into unique sequences, merging closely related sequences to remove PCR and sequencing errors. To assign V, D and J gene segments, CDR3 sequences were aligned to IMGT reference sequences. For a sequence to be retained, at least a six-nucleotide match to both a V gene segment and a J gene segment was required. Rearrangements were classified as productive when the CDR3 lacked stop codons and remained in frame with V and J, and all other rearrangements were classified as non-productive. CDR3 was defined by IMGT convention, running from the second conserved V-encoded cysteine to the conserved J-encoded phenylalanine. The earlier analysis of some 540 of the donors excluded any sequence lacking an unambiguous match to a single V gene segment. An earlier analysis of just under 600 of the donors called V segments functional above 56.7% productive rearrangements and segregating when the between-donor standard deviation exceeded 5%. A statistical classification framework was built to diagnose cytomegalovirus status from the catalog of TCR beta chain sequences. In a later analysis, V and J genes were assigned by comparing TCR nucleotide sequences against IMGT/GENE-DB human TR gene sequences. In a later analysis, CDR3 sequences and most-parsimonious VDJ recombination scenarios were assigned using the TCRdist pipeline. In a later analysis, every TCR beta chain was defined by the combination of its CDR3 amino acid sequence and its V-gene family, and reads without a unique V-gene family were dropped. As a way to deal with suspected cross-contamination and a sequencing artifact, a later analysis dropped under 600 nucleotide sequences that were highly shared and had low generation probability. For each public chain, a later analysis derived a clonal expansion index from normalized ranks of inferred template counts within each repertoire. In a later analysis, generation probabilities were computed with a VDJ recombination model fitted to out-of-frame rearrangements, and the resulting probabilities were checked against IGoR. Hypergeometric tests were used in a later analysis to score TCR-TCR, TCR-HLA and TCR-CMV co-occurrence, with a repertoire-size bias correction applied to the TCR pairs. False discovery rates were estimated in a later analysis by permuting HLA or CMV assignments 20 times. In a later analysis, co-occurring TCRs were grouped with DBSCAN, and TCRdist sequence similarity was added when clustering was performed within HLA-allele-positive subsets. Repertoires with fewer than 30,000 or more than 120,000 public chains were left out of co-occurrence clustering, as were about 5 repertoires with anomalous nucleotide sharing. TCRdb provides this immuneACCESS table in a form limited to in-frame rearrangements. Some clones are lacking; in checked studies, under half of them reflect an unresolved V gene, and why the rest are absent is not known. Clone size and the V and J calls come from that table; the DNA yielded D and trimming. Present in this sample are about 120,000 clones, roughly 87% of which were seen just once. 1.5% of the sample rests with the top ten.

This clone was seen just once. No cognate antigen has been identified for it. No base quality values were provided; no much bigger clone lies one nucleotide off. The cohort consisted of more than 650 healthy bone marrow donors. At the time of sampling, all cohort members were nominally healthy, though unrecorded immune exposures were likely present. The donor tested CMV seronegative, placing the donor among the 350 or so seronegative members of the cohort. Each donor provided a peripheral blood sample, and peripheral blood mononuclear cells were used for TCR beta sequencing. The Qiagen DNeasy Blood Extraction Kit was used to extract genomic DNA from the blood cell samples. The CDR3 has 15 amino acids, counting the end cysteine and phenylalanine. Only the CDR3 part of the read is kept: 45 bases, read in frame from the first base. The germline V gene yields SGHTA for CDR1 and FQGNSA for CDR2. The junction carries 14 bases between V and J, which are trimmed by 7 bases and 0 bases respectively.

This sequence uses TRBV7-2 and TRBJ2-3; no confident D gene assignment can be made. Sequenced sample: PBMCs. This clonotype was sampled from a woman younger than 30 in good health and CMV-seronegative. The CDR3 reads CASTRPITSTDTQYF. In nucleotide form, the sequence is TGTGCCAGCACCCGTCCGATCACAAGCACAGATACGCAGTATTTT. Outside the CDR3, residues come from the reference TRBV7-2 and TRBJ2-3 proteins, so the full variable domain is: GAGVSQSPSNKVTEKGKDVELRCDPISGHTALYWYRQSLGQGLEFLIYFQGNSAPDKSGLPSDRFSAERTGGSVSTLTIQRTQQEDSAVYLCASTRPITSTDTQYFGPGTRLTVL.